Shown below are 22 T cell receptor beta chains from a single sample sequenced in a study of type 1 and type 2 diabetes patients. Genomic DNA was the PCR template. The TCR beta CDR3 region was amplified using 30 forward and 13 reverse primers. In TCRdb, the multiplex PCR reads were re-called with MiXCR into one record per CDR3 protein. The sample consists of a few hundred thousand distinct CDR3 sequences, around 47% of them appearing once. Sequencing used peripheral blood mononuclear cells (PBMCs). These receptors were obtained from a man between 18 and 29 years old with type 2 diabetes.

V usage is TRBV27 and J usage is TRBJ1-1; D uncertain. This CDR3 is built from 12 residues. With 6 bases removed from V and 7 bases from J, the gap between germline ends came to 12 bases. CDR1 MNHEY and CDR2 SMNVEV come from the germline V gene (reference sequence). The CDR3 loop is CASSSWGGEAFF. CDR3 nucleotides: TGTGCCAGCAGCTCGTGGGGTGGTGAAGCTTTCTTT.

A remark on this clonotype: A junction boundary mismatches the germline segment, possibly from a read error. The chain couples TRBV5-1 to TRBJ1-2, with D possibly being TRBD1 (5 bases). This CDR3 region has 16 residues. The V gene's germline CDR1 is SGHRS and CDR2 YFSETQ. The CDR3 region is CASSQVGGGGYYGYTF. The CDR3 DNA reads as TGTGCCAGCAGCCAAGTTGGCGGGGGAGGGTACTATGGCTACACCTTC.

The CDR3 is CASSLGGETGYTF. CDR3 DNA sequence: TGTGCCAGCAGCTTGGGGGGGGAAACTGGCTACACCTTC. The chain combines TRBV7-3 with TRBJ1-2; maybe TRBD1 (5 bases). The germline V gene has CDR1 SGHTA and CDR2 FQGTGA. This CDR3 has 13 amino acids. V lost 3 bases, J lost 7 bases, and 12 bases lay in between.

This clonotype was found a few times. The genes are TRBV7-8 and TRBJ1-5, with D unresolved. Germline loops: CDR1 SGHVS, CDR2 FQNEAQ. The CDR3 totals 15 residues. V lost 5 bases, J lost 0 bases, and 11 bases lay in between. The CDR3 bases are TGTGCCAGCAGCAAAGACGGAAATAGCAATCAGCCCCAGCATTTT. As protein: CASSKDGNSNQPQHF. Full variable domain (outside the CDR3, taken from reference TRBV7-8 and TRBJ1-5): GAGVSQSPRYKVAKRGQDVALRCDPISGHVSLFWYQQALGQGPEFLTYFQNEAQLDKSGLPSDRFFAERPEGSVSTLKIQRTQQEDSAVYLCASSKDGNSNQPQHFGDGTRLSIL.

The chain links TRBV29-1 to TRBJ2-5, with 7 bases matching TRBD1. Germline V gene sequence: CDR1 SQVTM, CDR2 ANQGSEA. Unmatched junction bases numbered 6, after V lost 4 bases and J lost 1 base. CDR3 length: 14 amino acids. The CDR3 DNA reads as TGCAGCGTTGTGCCCCGACAGGGCCAAGAGACCCAGTACTTC. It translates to CSVVPRQGQETQYF.

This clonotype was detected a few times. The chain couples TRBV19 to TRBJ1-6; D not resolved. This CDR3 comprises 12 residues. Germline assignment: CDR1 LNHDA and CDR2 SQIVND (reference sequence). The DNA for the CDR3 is TGTGCAGCCGGCGTGGTAAATTCACCCCTCCACTTT. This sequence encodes CAAGVVNSPLHF.

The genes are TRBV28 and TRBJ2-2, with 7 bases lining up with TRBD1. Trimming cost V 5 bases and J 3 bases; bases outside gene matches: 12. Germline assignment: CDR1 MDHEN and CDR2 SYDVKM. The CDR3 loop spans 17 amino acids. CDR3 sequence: CASSRFPGQTDTGELFF. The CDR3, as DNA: TGTGCCAGCAGTCGGTTTCCGGGACAGACGGACACCGGGGAGCTGTTTTTT.

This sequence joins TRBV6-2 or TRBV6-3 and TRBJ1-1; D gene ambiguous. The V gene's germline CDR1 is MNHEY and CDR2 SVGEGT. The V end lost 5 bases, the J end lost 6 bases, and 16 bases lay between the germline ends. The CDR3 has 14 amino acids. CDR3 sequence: CASSPYTSGSEAFF. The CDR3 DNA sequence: TGTGCCAGCAGTCCCTATACGAGCGGGTCTGAAGCTTTCTTT.

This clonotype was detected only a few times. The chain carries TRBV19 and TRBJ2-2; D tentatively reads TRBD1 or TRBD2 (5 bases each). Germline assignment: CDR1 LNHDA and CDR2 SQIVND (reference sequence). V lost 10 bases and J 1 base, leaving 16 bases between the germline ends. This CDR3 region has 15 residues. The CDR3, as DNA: TGTGCCACCTATGGGGGTATACTGAACACCGGGGAGCTGTTTTTT. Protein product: CATYGGILNTGELFF.

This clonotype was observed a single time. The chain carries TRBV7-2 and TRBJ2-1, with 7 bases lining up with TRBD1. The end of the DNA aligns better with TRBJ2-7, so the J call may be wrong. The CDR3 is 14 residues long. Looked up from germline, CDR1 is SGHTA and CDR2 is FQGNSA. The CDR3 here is CASHRTGSYNEQYF. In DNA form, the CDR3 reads TGTGCCAGCCACAGGACAGGCTCTTACAATGAGCAGTACTTC.

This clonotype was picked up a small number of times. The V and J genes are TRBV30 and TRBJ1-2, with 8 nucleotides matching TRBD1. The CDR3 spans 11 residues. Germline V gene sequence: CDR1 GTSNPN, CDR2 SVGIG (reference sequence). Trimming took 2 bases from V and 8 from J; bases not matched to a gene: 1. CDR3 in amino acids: CAWSSGGGYTF. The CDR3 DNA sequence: TGTGCCTGGAGTTCAGGGGGCGGCTACACCTTC. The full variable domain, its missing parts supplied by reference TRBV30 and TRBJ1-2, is SQTIHQWPATLVQPVGSPLSLECTVEGTSNPNLYWYRQAAGRGLQLLFYSVGIGQISSEVPQNLSASRPQDRQFILSSKKLLLSDSGFYLCAWSSGGGYTFGSGTRLTVV.

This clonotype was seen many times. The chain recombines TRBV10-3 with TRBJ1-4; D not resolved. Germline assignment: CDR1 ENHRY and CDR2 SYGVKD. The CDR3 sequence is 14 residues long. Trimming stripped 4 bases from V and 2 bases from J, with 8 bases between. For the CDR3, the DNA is TGTGCCATCAGTGCGAGCAGCACTAATGAAAAACTGTTTTTT. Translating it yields CAISASSTNEKLFF.

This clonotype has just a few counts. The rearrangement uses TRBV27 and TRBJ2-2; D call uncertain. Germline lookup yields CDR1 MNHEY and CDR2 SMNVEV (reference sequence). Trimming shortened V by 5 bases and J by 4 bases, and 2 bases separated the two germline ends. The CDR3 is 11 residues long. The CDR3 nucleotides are TGTGCCAGCAGTACCACCGGGGAGCTGTTTTTT. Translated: CASSTTGELFF.

Here the CDR3 reads CASGGARVGDNPYQETQYF. In nucleotides, the CDR3 is TGTGCCAGCGGGGGCGCCCGGGTCGGCGATAACCCGTACCAAGAGACCCAGTACTTC. The chain couples TRBV7-8 to TRBJ2-5, with D possibly TRBD1 on 6 matching bases. CDR1 is SGHVS, CDR2 FQNEAQ, per germline. The CDR3 has 19 residues. Trimming pared 8 bases from V and 0 bases from J, leaving 28 bases between.

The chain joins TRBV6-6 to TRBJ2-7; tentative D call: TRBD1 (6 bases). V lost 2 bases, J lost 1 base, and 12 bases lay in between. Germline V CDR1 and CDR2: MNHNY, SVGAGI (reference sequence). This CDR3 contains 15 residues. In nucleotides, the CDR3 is TGTGCCAGCAGTTACCAAGCGACAGGATCCTACGAGCAGTACTTC. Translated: CASSYQATGSYEQYF.

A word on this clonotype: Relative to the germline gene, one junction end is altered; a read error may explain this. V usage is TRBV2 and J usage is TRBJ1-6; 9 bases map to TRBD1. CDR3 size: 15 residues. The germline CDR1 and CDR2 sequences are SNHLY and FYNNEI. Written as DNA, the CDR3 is TGTGCCAGTAGTCAACAGGGGGCGGATAATTCACCTCTCCACTTT. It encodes CASSQQGADNSPLHF.

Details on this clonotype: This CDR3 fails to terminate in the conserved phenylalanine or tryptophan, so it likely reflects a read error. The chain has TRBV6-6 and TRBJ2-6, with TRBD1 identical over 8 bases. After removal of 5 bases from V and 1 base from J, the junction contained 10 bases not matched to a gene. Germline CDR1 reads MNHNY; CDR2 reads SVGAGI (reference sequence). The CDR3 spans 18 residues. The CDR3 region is CASSRTGTGVSGANVLTS. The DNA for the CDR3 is TGTGCCAGCAGTAGAACCGGGACAGGAGTGTCTGGGGCCAACGTCCTGACTTCC.

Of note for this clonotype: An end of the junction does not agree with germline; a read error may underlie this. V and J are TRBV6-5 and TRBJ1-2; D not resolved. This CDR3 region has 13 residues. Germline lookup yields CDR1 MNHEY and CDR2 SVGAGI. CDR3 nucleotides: TGTGCCAGCAGTGGAGGGAATAGCTATGGCAACACCTTC. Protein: CASSGGNSYGNTF.

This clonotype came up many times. In DNA, the CDR3 is TGTGCCACCAGCAGAGAAGGGCGCGAGCAGTACTTC. It translates to CATSREGREQYF. The rearrangement links TRBV15 to TRBJ2-7; no definite D call. CDR1 and CDR2 from the germline V gene are LNHNV and YYDKDF (reference sequence). The V end was cut by 0 bases, the J end by 6 bases, with 6 bases between. The CDR3 spans 12 residues.

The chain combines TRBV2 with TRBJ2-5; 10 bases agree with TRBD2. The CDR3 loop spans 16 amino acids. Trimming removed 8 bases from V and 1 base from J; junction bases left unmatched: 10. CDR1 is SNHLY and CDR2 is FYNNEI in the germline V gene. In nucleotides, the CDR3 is TGTGCCAGCTCACCGGGGGCTAGCGGGGGCCAAGAGACCCAGTACTTC. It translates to CASSPGASGGQETQYF.

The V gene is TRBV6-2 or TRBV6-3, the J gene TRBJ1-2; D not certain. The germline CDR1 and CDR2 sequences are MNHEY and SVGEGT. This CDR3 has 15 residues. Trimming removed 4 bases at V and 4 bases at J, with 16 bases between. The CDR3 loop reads CASSSQVGLFYGYTF. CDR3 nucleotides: TGTGCCAGCAGTTCCCAGGTCGGCCTTTTCTATGGCTACACCTTC.

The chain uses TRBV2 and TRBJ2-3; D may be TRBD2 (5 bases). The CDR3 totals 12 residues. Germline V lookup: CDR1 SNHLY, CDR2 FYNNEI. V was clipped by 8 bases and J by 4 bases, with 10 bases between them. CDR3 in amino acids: CASGSRPDTQYF. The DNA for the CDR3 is TGTGCCAGCGGGAGCAGGCCAGATACGCAGTATTTT. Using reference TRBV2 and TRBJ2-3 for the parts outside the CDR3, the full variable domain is EPEVTQTPSHQVTQMGQEVILRCVPISNHLYFYWYRQILGQKVEFLVSFYNNEISEKSEIFDDQFSVERPDGSNFTLKIRSTKLEDSAMYFCASGSRPDTQYFGPGTRLTVL.